The 10 T cell receptor beta chains below were found in one sample sequenced in a study of cytotoxic CD8 clonotypes in ibrutinib-treated CLL. Generated by immunoSEQ multiplex PCR, the TCRdb table keeps only in-frame clones and is missing some. The sample yields some 85,000 clones, 75% to 80% seen once. Material: PBMCs, obtained after 24 months of ibrutinib treatment. These receptors were collected from a human donor with chronic lymphocytic leukemia.

This clone was detected once. This chain connects TRBV9 to TRBJ2-1; 10 positions match TRBD2. The CDR3 runs 19 residues. CDR1 and CDR2 (germline): SGDLS, YYNGEE. The junction had 9 bases not matched to a gene; V was cut back by 0 bases and J by 0 bases. This chain's CDR3 is CASSVGGGASGSSYNEQFF. The DNA of the CDR3 is TGTGCCAGCAGCGTAGGAGGGGGGGCTAGCGGGAGCTCCTACAATGAGCAGTTCTTC.

V and J are TRBV27 and TRBJ1-2, with D maybe TRBD1 (5 bases). This CDR3 contains 16 residues. Germline V gene lookup returns CDR1 MNHEY and CDR2 SMNVEV (reference sequence). Trimming pared 5 bases from V and 9 bases from J, leaving 25 bases between. For the CDR3, the DNA is TGTGCCAGCAGTCTCTCCTTTAGAGGGACTGCTATGAGCTACACCTTC. It translates to CASSLSFRGTAMSYTF.

This clone was recorded a few times. This chain uses TRBV19 with TRBJ1-5; unclear D gene. This CDR3 has 19 amino acids. Germline V gene data show CDR1 as LNHDA and CDR2 as SQIVND (reference sequence). Trimming pared 7 bases from V and 0 bases from J, leaving 25 bases between. The CDR3 DNA sequence: TGTGCCAGTACCCCCGGTCGGGCTTCTGGGCGGTATAGCAATCAGCCCCAGCATTTT. Translating it yields CASTPGRASGRYSNQPQHF.

The chain has TRBV28 and TRBJ1-5; D is undetermined. With 3 bases removed from V and 3 bases from J, the gap between germline ends came to 15 bases. The CDR3 is made up of 16 amino acids. The germline V gene encodes CDR1 MDHEN and CDR2 SYDVKM. CDR3 region: CASSFVGRSPNQPQHF. The CDR3 DNA reads as TGTGCCAGCAGTTTTGTTGGACGAAGCCCCAATCAGCCCCAGCATTTT. The variable domain in full, with the rest retrieved from reference TRBV28 and TRBJ1-5, is DVKVTQSSRYLVKRTGEKVFLECVQDMDHENMFWYRQDPGLGLRLIYFSYDVKMKEKGDIPEGYSVSREKKERFSLILESASTNQTSMYLCASSFVGRSPNQPQHFGDGTRLSIL.

The rearrangement links TRBV7-8 to TRBJ1-1; D call uncertain. Trimming shortened V by 2 bases and J by 1 base, and 17 bases separated the two germline ends. The length of the CDR3 is 17 residues. Germline values: CDR1 SGHVS, CDR2 FQNEAQ. As DNA, the CDR3 is TGTGCCAGCAGCTTACGCCGCTGGCAGTTTTCGAACACTGAAGCTTTCTTT. Its translation is CASSLRRWQFSNTEAFF.

The chain couples TRBV27 to TRBJ2-3, with D unresolved. The length of the CDR3 is 16 residues. Germline CDR1 MNHEY, CDR2 SMNVEV (reference sequence). V gave up 3 bases and J gave up 1 base, with 14 bases separating them. This chain's CDR3 is CASSFAERSGTDTQYF. CDR3 bases: TGTGCCAGCAGTTTTGCGGAACGCTCTGGCACAGATACGCAGTATTTT.

This clone occurred once. The chain uses TRBV19 and TRBJ1-6; D remains ambiguous. The V gene's germline CDR1 is LNHDA and CDR2 SQIVND (reference sequence). The CDR3 covers 15 residues. The V end lost 7 bases, the J end lost 7 bases, and 17 bases lay between the germline ends. CDR3 in amino acids: CASTTQSTGNSPLHF. As DNA, the CDR3 is TGTGCCAGTACCACCCAATCCACGGGGAATTCACCCCTCCACTTT.

This clone was seen more than once but under ten times. The chain has TRBV2 and TRBJ1-5, with D tentatively TRBD1 (5 bases). CDR1 is SNHLY and CDR2 is FYNNEI in the germline V gene. Trimming pared 2 bases from V and 5 bases from J, leaving 7 bases between. The CDR3 is 13 amino acids. The CDR3 loop reads CASSEQGYQPQHF. The CDR3 coding sequence is TGTGCCAGCAGTGAACAGGGATATCAGCCCCAGCATTTT.

This clone has more than one count but fewer than ten. The rearrangement joins TRBV29-1 to TRBJ2-7; TRBD1 matches 10 bases. With V trimmed by 7 bases and J by 5 bases, 5 bases remained unmatched. The CDR3 runs 12 residues. The germline V gene has CDR1 SQVTM and CDR2 ANQGSEA. CDR3 in DNA: TGCAGCGGGCTGACAGGGGGCCACGAGCAGTACTTC. Its translation: CSGLTGGHEQYF.

This clone was counted between two and nine times. For the CDR3, the DNA is TGTGCCAGCAGTGAAGGGGGAGGAGGGGAGACCCAGTACTTC. Encoded protein: CASSEGGGGETQYF. V is TRBV25-1 and J is TRBJ2-5; perhaps TRBD2 as D (6 bases). The CDR3 contains 14 residues. Trimming stripped 2 bases from V and 5 bases from J, with 12 bases between. Germline lookup yields CDR1 MGHDK and CDR2 SYGVNS. Based on the CDR3 plus reference TRBV25-1 and TRBJ2-5, the full variable domain is EADIYQTPRYLVIGTGKKITLECSQTMGHDKMYWYQQDPGMELHLIHYSYGVNSTEKGDLSSESTVSRIRTEHFPLTLESARPSHTSQYLCASSEGGGGETQYFGPGTRLLVL.